This paragraph covers one T cell receptor (beta chain) sequence. Its antigen is not identified. This sample was taken from a study of shared clonotypes between healthy human individuals. Study context: Three plates each covered CD4 naive and memory; CD8 naive two, CD8 memory one.

Methods used by the authors: Junction-only sequences without quality scores were provided by ImmunoSEQ, so filtering was different. The data were produced by immunoSEQ multiplex PCR, yet TCRdb's version contains in-frame clones alone and is incomplete. For V, J and clone size, that table is used; D and trimming come from the DNA. The sample has about 2.3 million clones; 80% to 95% are singletons. Researchers partitioned CD4+ cells into CD45RA+ naive and CD45RA-negative memory subsets. Study results and limitations: Relative to clonotypes present in all four donors, those not shared had lower generation probabilities.

V was shortened by 3 bases and J by 7 bases, with 18 bases between the two germline ends. The CDR3 is 16 amino acids. From germline, CDR1 is SGHTA and CDR2 FQGTGA. Sample: naive CD4+ T cells from PBMCs. Subset indicated: CD45RA+ positively selected. The receptor's source is a man younger than 35 in good health. Some clones in this sample may be carry-over from other donors' samples. The V call is TRBV7-3, the J call TRBJ2-2; tentatively, D is TRBD1 (6 bases). CDR3: CASSFLPGVGVGELFF. CDR3 bases: TGTGCCAGCAGCTTCCTCCCAGGGGTCGGAGTCGGGGAGCTGTTTTTT.